The clone carrying this TCR beta chain was seen once. The germline gives CDR1 MRHNA, CDR2 SNTAGT. This CDR3 has 17 amino acids. The J segment lost 7 bases and the V segment lost 2 bases, leaving 13 bases of the junction unmatched. This record comes from a study of blood T cell repertoires in COVID-19. For the study at large: The United States, Italy and Spain were the sources of the acute and convalescent COVID-19 samples.

The method was immunoSEQ multiplex PCR; TCRdb's version includes in-frame clones alone and lacks a portion of them. The table shows about 97,000 clones, with almost 95% occurring only once. This chain connects TRBV6-4 to TRBJ1-4; 7 nucleotides align to TRBD1. The source of this sequence is a man over 45 with active COVID-19. Sequenced material: peripheral blood. The CDR3 nucleotides are TGTGCCAGCAGTGACGCCCGAAAGGTGGCAGGGGGTGAAAAACTGTTTTTT. Its translation: CASSDARKVAGGEKLFF.